What follows are 20 T cell receptor beta chains derived from one specimen sequenced in a study of early T cells in non-severe SARS-CoV-2 infection. TCRdb reprocessed the 5' RACE reads via MiXCR and lists one record per CDR3 protein. The data contain approximately 15,000 distinct CDR3 sequences, roughly 5.4% of them singletons. The source was whole blood, collected at baseline. Every receptor here comes from an adult who was a healthcare worker with PCR-confirmed SARS-CoV-2 infection or an uninfected control (not recorded which).

This clonotype was seen ten or more times. The chain couples TRBV18 to TRBJ1-5, with D hard to call. This CDR3 has 13 amino acids. Germline V gene sequence: CDR1 KGHSH, CDR2 LQKENI. V was clipped by 3 bases and J by 8 bases, with 11 bases between them. CDR3 region: CASSPQRSEPQHF. The CDR3 DNA is TGTGCCAGCTCACCCCAGAGGTCCGAGCCCCAGCATTTT. The whole variable domain, filled in from reference TRBV18 and TRBJ1-5, reads NAGVMQNPRHLVRRRGQEARLRCSPMKGHSHVYWYRQLPEEGLKFMVYLQKENIIDESGMPKERFSAEFPKEGPSILRIQQVVRGDSAAYFCASSPQRSEPQHFGDGTRLSIL.

This clonotype has a count of ten or more. The V and J genes are TRBV19 and TRBJ2-7; D gene unclear. Germline V gene lookup returns CDR1 LNHDA and CDR2 SQIVND (reference sequence). The CDR3 totals 14 residues. V lost 7 bases, J lost 0 bases, and 13 bases lay in between. The CDR3 spells CASKSDPSSYEQYF. Written as DNA, the CDR3 is TGTGCCAGTAAATCGGACCCAAGCTCCTACGAGCAGTACTTC.

This clonotype was seen ten or more times. The rearrangement joins TRBV6-5 to TRBJ2-7; TRBD2 agrees at 12 bases. This CDR3 region has 15 residues. V lost 6 bases, J lost 0 bases, and 3 bases stayed unmatched. Germline loops: CDR1 MNHEY, CDR2 SVGAGI. CDR3 region: CASSPTSGSSYEQYF. The DNA for the CDR3 is TGTGCCAGCAGCCCGACTAGCGGGAGCTCCTACGAGCAGTACTTC.

This clonotype was detected many times. The genes are TRBV4-3 and TRBJ1-1; possible D gene TRBD1, 5 bases. Germline CDR1 is LGHNA and CDR2 is YSLEER. This CDR3 has 14 amino acids. Trimming left V 0 bases short and J 5 bases short, with 10 bases between. The CDR3 DNA follows: TGCGCCAGCAGCCAAGATTGGGGGGAGACTGAAGCTTTCTTT. Its protein is CASSQDWGETEAFF.

The table lists this clonotype with many counts. The chain is built from TRBV6-5 and TRBJ2-1; TRBD1 might be the D (6 bases). V gave up 5 bases and J gave up 16 bases, with 15 bases separating them. CDR1 MNHEY and CDR2 SVGAGI come from the germline V gene. This CDR3 comprises 11 residues. The CDR3 protein is CASSRAGEKFF. The CDR3 region has the DNA TGTGCCAGCAGTAGGGCAGGGGAGAAATTCTTC.

This clonotype was counted at least ten times. The chain links TRBV29-1 to TRBJ1-4, with 7 bases lining up with TRBD1. The CDR3 spans 12 residues. The trim removed 7 bases at V and 3 bases at J, leaving 2 bases unmatched. Germline-derived CDR1 and CDR2 are SQVTM and ANQGSEA. The chain's CDR3 is CSGGTANEKLFF. In nucleotides, the CDR3 is TGCAGCGGAGGGACAGCTAATGAAAAACTGTTTTTT.

This chain connects TRBV4-2 to TRBJ2-7; the D gene could be TRBD1 or TRBD2 (6 bases each). CDR1 and CDR2 from the germline V gene are LGHNA and YNFKEQ. The CDR3 has 16 amino acids. V was shortened by 1 base and J by 0 bases, with 13 bases between the two germline ends. CDR3 sequence (DNA): TGTGCCAGCAGCCAAGTGCTGGGGGGCCTCTCCTACGAGCAGTACTTC. This translates into CASSQVLGGLSYEQYF.

In its sample, this clonotype was seen many times. V is TRBV3-1 and J is TRBJ2-5; weak D call: TRBD2 (7 bases). The CDR3 is 17 residues long. Germline assignment: CDR1 LGHDT and CDR2 YNNKEL (reference sequence). The V end lost 8 bases, the J end lost 1 base, and 23 bases lay between the germline ends. CDR3 DNA sequence: TGTGCCAGCGCGCATCGGGGGGCTAGGACAATCCAAGAGACCCAGTACTTC. Translation: CASAHRGARTIQETQYF.

At least ten counts were recorded for this clonotype. The chain links TRBV29-1 to TRBJ1-1; D is ambiguous. The germline V gene encodes CDR1 SQVTM and CDR2 ANQGSEA. Trimming pared 7 bases from V and 3 bases from J, leaving 18 bases between. This CDR3 contains 14 residues. The CDR3 reads CSALDPVSDTEAFF. CDR3 bases: TGCAGCGCCCTAGACCCGGTGTCTGACACTGAAGCTTTCTTT.

By sample share, this clonotype is medium-sized (0.01 to 0.1%). The chain carries TRBV18 and TRBJ2-7, with D unclear. This CDR3 is 11 amino acids long. Germline assignment: CDR1 KGHSH and CDR2 LQKENI. Trimming removed 3 bases from V and 4 bases from J, with 4 bases in between. The CDR3 loop reads CASSPGYEQYF. The CDR3 coding sequence is TGTGCCAGCTCACCGGGGTACGAGCAGTACTTC.

J is TRBJ1-4 and V is TRBV7-2; tentative D call: TRBD1 (5 bases). The CDR3 is made up of 15 amino acids. V was pared by 5 bases and J by 1 base, with 11 bases between. The V gene's germline CDR1 is SGHTA and CDR2 FQGNSA. DNA for the CDR3: TGTGCCAGCAGCGCCAGGGAGTTAACTAATGAAAAACTGTTTTTT. It is translated as CASSARELTNEKLFF.

This clonotype came up many times. The chain is built from TRBV29-1 and TRBJ2-3; D is perhaps TRBD1 (5 bases). Germline V gives CDR1 SQVTM, CDR2 ANQGSEA. The CDR3 has 15 residues. Between the trimmed V and J ends, which lost 0 bases and 8 bases, there was a span of 18 bases. CDR3 residues: CSVEDAAGYYGTQYF. The CDR3 coding sequence is TGCAGCGTTGAAGACGCGGCAGGGTATTACGGTACGCAGTATTTT.

This clonotype was seen many times. The chain has TRBV9 and TRBJ1-5, with 8 nucleotides matching TRBD1. Per germline, CDR1 SGDLS and CDR2 YYNGEE. J gave up 5 bases and V 2 bases, and 6 bases lay outside the gene matches. The CDR3 sequence is 15 residues long. Written as DNA, the CDR3 is TGTGCCAGCAGCGTCTCCGGGACAGGCGATCAGCCCCAGCATTTT. Protein sequence: CASSVSGTGDQPQHF.

This clonotype was seen repeatedly, ten times or more. DNA for the CDR3: TGTGCCAGCAGCCGAGAACTAGCGGGGTCGGATACGCAGTATTTT. It translates to CASSRELAGSDTQYF. This rearrangement joins TRBV7-2 to TRBJ2-3, with 10 bases lining up with TRBD2. Germline V gives CDR1 SGHTA, CDR2 FQGNSA. This CDR3 has 15 amino acids. The J segment lost 6 bases and the V segment lost 5 bases, leaving 8 bases of the junction unmatched.

This clonotype was observed many times. The V gene is TRBV20-1, the J gene TRBJ1-1; D gene ambiguous. CDR1 DFQATT and CDR2 SNEGSKA come from the germline V gene (reference sequence). V shed 6 bases and J shed 1 base, with 12 bases lying between them. The CDR3 extends over 13 amino acids. CDR3 sequence: CSAPGGRNTEAFF. CDR3 DNA sequence: TGCAGTGCCCCCGGAGGGCGGAACACTGAAGCTTTCTTT.

This clonotype was picked up many times. The chain combines TRBV11-1 with TRBJ2-1; 9 bases are a match to TRBD1. This CDR3 has 14 amino acids. J lost 2 bases, V lost 6 bases, and 2 bases had no gene match. From germline, CDR1 is SGHAT and CDR2 FQDESV (reference sequence). Here the CDR3 DNA reads TGTGCCAGCAGGACAGGGGGACCCTACAATGAGCAGTTCTTC. This encodes CASRTGGPYNEQFF.

CDR3 protein: CSATQNQETQYF. The CDR3 nucleotides read TGCAGTGCTACCCAGAACCAAGAGACCCAGTACTTC. V and J are TRBV20-1 and TRBJ2-5; no clear D gene. From germline, CDR1 is DFQATT and CDR2 SNEGSKA (reference sequence). Trimming removed 4 bases at V and 0 bases at J, with 6 bases between. CDR3 length: 12 residues.

This clonotype was seen just once. V is TRBV20-1 and J is TRBJ2-3; TRBD2 matches at 10 bases. Germline trimming cut 0 bases from V and 2 bases from J; bases unmatched to any gene: 5. The CDR3 contains 16 residues. Germline assignment: CDR1 DFQATT and CDR2 SNEGSKA (reference sequence). In DNA form, the CDR3 reads TGCAGTGCTAGAGACGGCGGACTAGCGGACACAGATACGCAGTATTTT. Translated: CSARDGGLADTDTQYF.

At least ten counts were recorded for this clonotype. The chain couples TRBV6-6 to TRBJ2-5; D possibly corresponds to TRBD1 (7 bases). Germline-derived CDR1 and CDR2 are MNHNY and SVGAGI (reference sequence). The CDR3 is made up of 16 amino acids. The V end lost 2 bases, the J end lost 5 bases, and 18 bases lay between the germline ends. For the CDR3, the DNA is TGTGCCAGCAGTTACGACAGGGAGGTTTTTCGGGAGACCCAGTACTTC. Its protein product is CASSYDREVFRETQYF.

The chain is built from TRBV4-1 and TRBJ2-7; 8 bases are a match to TRBD1. Germline V gene data show CDR1 as MGHRA and CDR2 as YSYEKL. Trimming cost V 2 bases and J 3 bases; bases outside gene matches: 24. The CDR3 is 21 amino acids. The CDR3 here is CASSQQRLVTSRDRRNYEQYF. CDR3 DNA: TGCGCCAGCAGCCAACAACGGTTGGTTACGTCCCGGGACAGGCGGAACTACGAGCAGTACTTC.